The 10 T cell receptor beta chains below were found in one sample sequenced in a study of human T cells and chemical hapten exposure. The time point: pre-sensitization, week 0. Treatment noted: therapeutic diphenylcyclopropenone sensitization with weekly scalp DPC. TCRdb independently ran MiXCR on the RACE reads; one entry per CDR3 protein. The table has about 110,000 distinct CDR3 sequences, 12% seen once. The input for sequencing was whole blood, taken in connection with sensitization to the hapten diphenylcyclopropenone (DPC). All receptors derive from a woman aged 45-59 years with alopecia areata. Some clones in this sample may be carry-over from other donors' samples.

This clonotype was observed a handful of times. V is TRBV12-3 or TRBV12-4 and J is TRBJ1-4; D might be TRBD1 (6 bases). V shed 6 bases and J shed 8 bases, with 16 bases lying between them. The CDR3 covers 14 residues. The CDR3 DNA reads as TGTGCCAGCAGCAAACAGGGAATGGAAGAAAAACTGTTTTTT. Amino acids: CASSKQGMEEKLFF.

This clonotype was picked up a small number of times. The J gene is TRBJ1-1, the V gene TRBV20-1; D uncertain. CDR1 is DFQATT and CDR2 is SNEGSKA in the germline V gene (reference sequence). The ends were cut back, 5 bases at V and 5 bases at J, with 18 bases in the middle. The CDR3 sequence is 14 residues long. This CDR3 is CSAPGPNSNTEAFF. The CDR3 nucleotides read TGCAGTGCTCCGGGTCCCAACTCCAATACTGAAGCTTTCTTT.

The gene calls are TRBV12-3 or TRBV12-4 and TRBJ1-5; a weak D match, TRBD1 (5 bases). The length of the CDR3 is 14 residues. Trimming removed 4 bases at V and 11 bases at J, with 18 bases between. Here the CDR3 reads CASSSDSLRSAQHF. The CDR3 DNA reads as TGTGCCAGCAGTTCCGACAGCCTTCGATCGGCCCAGCATTTT.

The chain combines TRBV11-2 with TRBJ2-7; TRBD2 is a possible D gene (6 bases). V lost 5 bases, J lost 6 bases, and 26 bases lay in between. Looked up from germline, CDR1 is SGHAT and CDR2 is FQNNGV. The CDR3 has 17 residues. CDR3 in amino acids: CASSPRSGRDSLREQYF. The CDR3 DNA reads as TGTGCCAGCAGCCCTAGGAGTGGTCGGGACTCCCTGCGCGAGCAGTACTTC.

V gene TRBV6-2 or TRBV6-3 combines with J gene TRBJ1-3; 9 positions match TRBD1. V gave up 6 bases and J gave up 0 bases; unmatched junction bases: 9. The V gene's germline CDR1 is MNHEY and CDR2 SVGEGT. This CDR3 has 17 residues. CDR3 bases: TGTGCCAGCAGAAACCCGGGACAGGGAAACTCTGGAAACACCATATATTTT. This sequence encodes CASRNPGQGNSGNTIYF.

The chain employs TRBV19 and TRBJ1-4; D is undetermined. CDR3 length: 12 residues. The V gene's germline CDR1 is LNHDA and CDR2 SQIVND (reference sequence). The V end lost 8 bases, the J end lost 14 bases, and 18 bases lay between the germline ends. The CDR3 region has the DNA TGTGCCAGTGGAGGTAAATACGGAAGGCTGTTTTTT. Residues: CASGGKYGRLFF.

This clonotype has a count of ten or more. This chain connects TRBV29-1 to TRBJ2-7; 8 bases align to TRBD2. Per germline, CDR1 SQVTM and CDR2 ANQGSEA. V lost 7 bases, J lost 3 bases, and 20 bases stayed unmatched. This CDR3 has 17 residues. DNA of the CDR3: TGCAGCGCCGCAGACACGGGAGGGCCCCTTGCACGCTACGAGCAGTACTTC. This gives the protein CSAADTGGPLARYEQYF.

This clonotype has a count of ten or more. The chain employs TRBV4-3 and TRBJ2-3; D unclear. The CDR3 runs to 16 residues. The germline gives CDR1 LGHNA, CDR2 YSLEER. The germline V and J ends were trimmed by 1 base and 2 bases, with 13 bases remaining between them. CDR3 nucleotide sequence: TGCGCCAGCAGCCAAGTGTCAGGATCGTACACAGATACGCAGTATTTT. Translating it yields CASSQVSGSYTDTQYF.

This clonotype was observed a few times. The rearrangement joins TRBV6-5 to TRBJ2-3, with TRBD1 matching 8 bases. The CDR3 runs 17 residues. The germline V gene has CDR1 MNHEY and CDR2 SVGAGI. V shed 3 bases, J shed 0 bases, and the junction held 8 bases outside the gene matches. The CDR3 region is CASSYAGGRASTDTQYF. DNA for the CDR3: TGTGCCAGCAGTTATGCAGGGGGCAGGGCAAGCACAGATACGCAGTATTTT.

The chain employs TRBV7-2 and TRBJ2-2; D is possibly TRBD2 (5 bases). Germline V gene data show CDR1 as SGHTA and CDR2 as FQGNSA. The CDR3 has 15 residues. V was clipped by 5 bases and J by 6 bases, with 16 bases between them. CDR3 in amino acids: CASSPVAGSAGELFF. The CDR3 DNA reads as TGTGCCAGCAGCCCCGTCGCGGGCTCCGCCGGGGAGCTGTTTTTT.